The count of the clone carrying this T cell receptor (beta chain) is one. The source of the sample is a study of blood T cell repertoires in COVID-19. The protocol was immunoSEQ multiplex PCR, while the TCRdb copy is restricted to in-frame clones and leaves out a portion. The repertoire consists of hundreds of thousands of clones, with about 80% occurring once and the leading ten covering about 2.5%. The CDR3 is 15 amino acids. Between the trimmed V and J ends, which lost 0 bases and 2 bases, there was a span of 10 bases. CDR1 and CDR2 from the germline V gene are LGHNA and YSLEER. The TCR originated in a woman aged 40 to 49 with active or convalescent COVID-19. The specimen sequenced was peripheral blood. This rearrangement joins TRBV4-3 to TRBJ1-1; D is perhaps TRBD1 (5 bases). This CDR3 is CASSQDFRGNTEAFF. Written as DNA, the CDR3 is TGCGCCAGCAGCCAAGATTTTAGGGGAAACACTGAAGCTTTCTTT.